A single sample gave rise to the 27 T cell receptor beta chains below, sequenced in a study of blood T cell repertoires in COVID-19. TCRdb's copy holds only in-frame clones and misses some; the assay was immunoSEQ multiplex PCR. The top ten hold roughly 6.4% of the sample, which has approximately 82,000 clones, roughly 92% seen once. Sequences were obtained from peripheral blood. The receptors derive from a woman aged 55-70 years with active COVID-19.

The V call is TRBV13, the J call TRBJ2-4; 7 bases agree with TRBD1. This CDR3 comprises 16 residues. Trimming removed 2 bases from V and 1 base from J; junction bases left unmatched: 5. The germline CDR1 and CDR2 sequences are PRHDT and FYEKMQ (reference sequence). CDR3 amino acids: CASSLTAGGAKNIQYF. The DNA for the CDR3 is TGTGCCAGCAGCTTAACGGCAGGGGGTGCCAAAAACATTCAGTACTTC. The full variable domain, completed using reference TRBV13 and TRBJ2-4, is AAGVIQSPRHLIKEKRETATLKCYPIPRHDTVYWYQQGPGQDPQFLISFYEKMQSDKGSIPDRFSAQQFSDYHSELNMSSLELGDSALYFCASSLTAGGAKNIQYFGAGTRLSVL.

V and J are TRBV7-2 and TRBJ2-7; D is possibly TRBD1 (6 bases). The V gene lost 1 base and the J gene lost 2 bases, with 12 bases spanning the gap. This CDR3 spans 15 amino acids. Germline CDR1 and CDR2: SGHTA and FQGNSA. CDR3 protein: CASSLGVTGAYEQYF. As DNA, the CDR3 is TGTGCCAGCAGCTTAGGGGTGACAGGAGCCTACGAGCAGTACTTC. Complete variable domain (other parts from reference TRBV7-2 and TRBJ2-7): GAGVSQSPSNKVTEKGKDVELRCDPISGHTALYWYRQSLGQGLEFLIYFQGNSAPDKSGLPSDRFSAERTGGSVSTLTIQRTQQEDSAVYLCASSLGVTGAYEQYFGPGTRLTVT.

Concerning this clone: The germline gene is not matched at one end of the junction; a read error may be the cause. This chain connects TRBV6-2 or TRBV6-3 to TRBJ1-2, with D possibly being TRBD1 (6 bases). In germline, CDR1 is MNHEY, CDR2 SVGEGT. CDR3 length: 13 amino acids. The CDR3 reads CASSEPTGTSHPF. As DNA, the CDR3 is TGTGCCAGCAGCGAACCCACCGGGACATCACACCCCTTC.

The rearrangement links TRBV7-2 to TRBJ1-1; D is unclear. V gave up 0 bases and J gave up 4 bases, with 12 bases separating them. The germline V gene encodes CDR1 SGHTA and CDR2 FQGNSA. The CDR3 is 15 amino acids. The CDR3 sequence: CASSLALIPGTEAFF. The CDR3 region has the DNA TGTGCCAGCAGCTTAGCGCTAATCCCGGGCACTGAAGCTTTCTTT.

V is TRBV9 and J is TRBJ2-2; the match to TRBD1 covers 9 bases. V trimming: 4 bases; J trimming: 4 bases; junction bases outside the gene matches: 8. The CDR3 consists of 16 residues. In germline, CDR1 is SGDLS, CDR2 YYNGEE. CDR3 sequence reads: CASSSGQGSPTGELFF. The CDR3 DNA reads TGTGCCAGCAGCTCGGGACAGGGATCTCCCACCGGGGAGCTGTTTTTT. The full variable domain, its missing parts supplied by reference TRBV9 and TRBJ2-2, is DSGVTQTPKHLITATGQRVTLRCSPRSGDLSVYWYQQSLDQGLQFLIQYYNGEERAKGNILERFSAQQFPDLHSELNLSSLELGDSALYFCASSSGQGSPTGELFFGEGSRLTVL.

The chain uses TRBV28 and TRBJ1-4; 9 nucleotides align to TRBD1. The length of the CDR3 is 14 residues. Trimming took 6 bases from V and 4 from J; bases not matched to a gene: 3. Looked up from germline, CDR1 is MDHEN and CDR2 is SYDVKM. The CDR3 spells CASSRDRDNEKLFF. In DNA, the CDR3 is TGTGCCAGCAGCCGGGACAGGGATAATGAAAAACTGTTTTTT.

A few counts support this clone. The V gene is TRBV6-4, the J gene TRBJ2-3; 8 nucleotides line up with TRBD1. The CDR3 has 15 amino acids. Germline V lookup: CDR1 MRHNA, CDR2 SNTAGT. V gave up 2 bases and J gave up 1 base; unmatched junction bases: 2. CDR3 nucleotide sequence: TGTGCCAGCAGTGACGGACAGGGTGGCACAGATACGCAGTATTTT. Translating it yields CASSDGQGGTDTQYF.

The chain employs TRBV9 and TRBJ2-2, with unresolved D. Germline lookup yields CDR1 SGDLS and CDR2 YYNGEE. V was trimmed by 4 bases and J by 0 bases, leaving 10 bases between them. The CDR3 sequence is 15 residues long. CDR3 in DNA: TGTGCCAGCAGCCCCCTCACAGCGAACACCGGGGAGCTGTTTTTT. Its protein product is CASSPLTANTGELFF.

This chain joins TRBV29-1 and TRBJ1-4; 8 bases agree with TRBD1. With 6 bases clipped from V and 3 bases from J, the junction kept 3 bases outside the gene matches. The germline gives CDR1 SQVTM, CDR2 ANQGSEA. The CDR3 contains 13 residues. The CDR3 DNA reads as TGCAGCGTCGTGACAGGGGCTAATGAAAAACTGTTTTTT. This translates into CSVVTGANEKLFF.

V gene TRBV7-9 combines with J gene TRBJ2-7; the D gene is possibly TRBD1 (5 bases). Between the trimmed V and J ends, which lost 5 bases and 6 bases, there was a span of 17 bases. Germline V lookup: CDR1 SEHNR, CDR2 FQNEAQ (reference sequence). This CDR3 is 14 amino acids long. The chain's CDR3 is CASSPSGSGREQYF. CDR3 DNA sequence: TGTGCCAGCAGCCCGTCAGGGTCCGGACGCGAGCAGTACTTC. Based on the CDR3 plus reference TRBV7-9 and TRBJ2-7, the full variable domain is DTGVSQNPRHKITKRGQNVTFRCDPISEHNRLYWYRQTLGQGPEFLTYFQNEAQLEKSRLLSDRFSAERPKGSFSTLEIQRTEQGDSAMYLCASSPSGSGREQYFGPGTRLTVT.

The chain couples TRBV28 to TRBJ2-7; 12 bases are a match to TRBD2. V trimming: 3 bases; J trimming: 1 base; junction bases outside the gene matches: 7. The CDR3 has 17 amino acids. Germline values: CDR1 MDHEN, CDR2 SYDVKM. The CDR3 sequence: CASSFPTSGGISYEQYF. The DNA for the CDR3 is TGTGCCAGCAGTTTCCCGACTAGCGGGGGAATTTCCTACGAGCAGTACTTC. Complete variable domain (other parts from reference TRBV28 and TRBJ2-7): DVKVTQSSRYLVKRTGEKVFLECVQDMDHENMFWYRQDPGLGLRLIYFSYDVKMKEKGDIPEGYSVSREKKERFSLILESASTNQTSMYLCASSFPTSGGISYEQYFGPGTRLTVT.

The chain employs TRBV11-2 and TRBJ1-2; 8 bases map to TRBD1. The CDR3 loop spans 14 amino acids. Unmatched junction bases numbered 6, after V lost 5 bases and J lost 4 bases. Germline V gives CDR1 SGHAT, CDR2 FQNNGV. CDR3 DNA sequence: TGTGCCAGCAGCCCCCGGGACAGGTCCTATGGCTACACCTTC. Translating it yields CASSPRDRSYGYTF.

The chain uses TRBV5-5 and TRBJ1-5; D is unclear. Germline CDR1 reads SGHKS; CDR2 reads YYEKEE (reference sequence). V lost 0 bases to trimming and J lost 3 bases, with 10 bases between them. This CDR3 comprises 15 residues. CDR3 DNA: TGTGCCAGCAGCTTGGGGTCCGGGGTCAATCAGCCCCAGCATTTT. Translation gives CASSLGSGVNQPQHF.

This clone was seen a few times. The V call is TRBV3-1 (or the pseudogene TRBV3-2), the J call TRBJ2-7, with D possibly TRBD1 on 5 matching bases. Germline CDR1 is LGHDT and CDR2 is YNNKEL (reference sequence). The CDR3 runs 13 residues. The V and J ends lost 4 bases and 5 bases respectively, with 12 bases between them. DNA of the CDR3: TGTGCCAGCAGCCCAATCCAGGGTCACGAGCAGTACTTC. It codes for CASSPIQGHEQYF.

The chain uses TRBV19 and TRBJ2-7; TRBD2 agrees at 10 bases. There are 15 residues in the CDR3. Trimming took 5 bases from V and 4 from J; bases not matched to a gene: 8. Germline loops: CDR1 LNHDA, CDR2 SQIVND (reference sequence). Here the CDR3 DNA reads TGTGCCAGTAGTCCCCTAGCGGGAGCCCAGTACGAGCAGTACTTC. It codes for CASSPLAGAQYEQYF.

The genes are TRBV7-9 and TRBJ1-2, with D perhaps TRBD1 (5 bases). The length of the CDR3 is 15 residues. The V end lost 5 bases, the J end lost 7 bases, and 20 bases lay between the germline ends. The germline V gene encodes CDR1 SEHNR and CDR2 FQNEAQ (reference sequence). As DNA, the CDR3 is TGTGCCAGCAGCCAGGACCCAGGGCCTACGATTGGCTACACCTTC. Encoded protein: CASSQDPGPTIGYTF.

V gene TRBV4-3 combines with J gene TRBJ2-3; 9 nucleotides agree with TRBD2. The germline CDR1 and CDR2 sequences are LGHNA and YSLEER. V was pared by 0 bases and J by 3 bases, with 7 bases of the junction left unmatched. CDR3 length: 17 amino acids. The CDR3 here is CASSQDFSGGSTDTQYF. Written as DNA, the CDR3 is TGCGCCAGCAGCCAAGACTTTAGCGGGGGATCAACAGATACGCAGTATTTT.

The genes are TRBV7-2 and TRBJ2-2; 7 positions match TRBD1. Germline CDR1 is SGHTA and CDR2 is FQGNSA. The CDR3 totals 16 residues. V shed 4 bases, J shed 8 bases, and the junction held 13 bases outside the gene matches. CDR3 sequence reads: CASSSRGARGRGELFF. Written as DNA, the CDR3 is TGTGCCAGCAGCTCCCGGGGCGCAAGGGGGCGGGGGGAGCTGTTTTTT.

J is TRBJ2-7 and V is TRBV28; 9 nucleotides match TRBD1. J lost 2 bases, V lost 6 bases, and 8 bases had no gene match. Germline values: CDR1 MDHEN, CDR2 SYDVKM. This CDR3 is built from 15 residues. The DNA of the CDR3 is TGTGCCAGCAGACGAGGACAGGGGTCTACCTACGAGCAGTACTTC. The encoded protein is CASRRGQGSTYEQYF.

The V call is TRBV5-1, the J call TRBJ1-1; TRBD1 matches at 7 bases. Germline assignment: CDR1 SGHRS and CDR2 YFSETQ. This CDR3 contains 14 residues. The V and J ends lost 4 bases and 1 base, in that order; junction bases with no gene match: 4. This chain's CDR3 is CASSPGQENTEAFF. The CDR3 DNA follows: TGCGCCAGCAGCCCCGGACAGGAGAACACTGAAGCTTTCTTT. Supplemented by reference TRBV5-1 and TRBJ1-1, the full variable domain reads KAGVTQTPRYLIKTRGQQVTLSCSPISGHRSVSWYQQTPGQGLQFLFEYFSETQRNKGNFPGRFSGRQFSNSRSEMNVSTLELGDSALYLCASSPGQENTEAFFGQGTRLTVV.

Note on this clone: This same CDR3 is encoded by further DNA sequences in the sample. This sequence joins TRBV18 and TRBJ1-1; TRBD1 matches 8 bases. The CDR3 spans 19 residues. The trim removed 3 bases at V and 0 bases at J, leaving 15 bases unmatched. Per the germline V gene, CDR1 is KGHSH and CDR2 is LQKENI. CDR3 region: CASSPPWQGAHLMNTEAFF. The DNA of the CDR3 is TGTGCCAGCTCACCCCCCTGGCAGGGGGCTCATTTAATGAACACTGAAGCTTTCTTT.

This clone was seen more than once but under ten times. The chain combines TRBV3-1 (or the pseudogene TRBV3-2) with TRBJ2-5; 7 bases match TRBD2. V was clipped by 0 bases and J by 10 bases; unmatched bases: 8. The CDR3 has 14 amino acids. Germline V gene sequence: CDR1 LGHDT, CDR2 YNNKEL (reference sequence). The CDR3 reads CASSQDTVGGSQYF. DNA of the CDR3: TGTGCCAGCAGCCAAGATACAGTGGGAGGGAGCCAGTACTTC.

The V and J genes are TRBV19 and TRBJ2-3; 9 nucleotides align to TRBD1. The CDR3 sequence is 15 residues long. The V gene end was trimmed by 3 bases and the J gene end by 2 bases; junction bases not matched to a gene: 3. Germline V CDR1 and CDR2: LNHDA, SQIVND (reference sequence). The CDR3 here is CASSIGTGPTDTQYF. The CDR3 DNA is TGTGCCAGTAGTATCGGGACAGGGCCCACAGATACGCAGTATTTT. Full variable domain (missing parts from reference TRBV19 and TRBJ2-3): DGGITQSPKYLFRKEGQNVTLSCEQNLNHDAMYWYRQDPGQGLRLIYYSQIVNDFQKGDIAEGYSVSREKKESFPLTVTSAQKNPTAFYLCASSIGTGPTDTQYFGPGTRLTVL.

The CDR3 loop reads CASRTGTANTEAFF. In nucleotides, the CDR3 is TGTGCCAGCAGGACCGGGACAGCGAACACTGAAGCTTTCTTT. The V and J genes are TRBV7-9 and TRBJ1-1, with 7 bases that match TRBD1. J lost 1 base, V lost 6 bases, and 5 bases had no gene match. This CDR3 comprises 14 residues. Germline loops: CDR1 SEHNR, CDR2 FQNEAQ (reference sequence).

V is TRBV11-3 and J is TRBJ1-6; D is unclear. CDR3 length: 13 amino acids. Germline assignment: CDR1 SGHNT and CDR2 YENEEA. The V end was cut by 2 bases, the J end by 10 bases, with 9 bases between. CDR3 in amino acids: CASSLMARSPLHF. The CDR3 DNA follows: TGTGCCAGCAGCTTAATGGCAAGATCACCCCTCCACTTT.

The V gene is TRBV19, the J gene TRBJ2-3, with 8 bases identical to TRBD2. V lost 7 bases and J lost 3; bases outside the gene matches: 9. CDR1 LNHDA and CDR2 SQIVND come from the germline V gene (reference sequence). The CDR3 runs 15 residues. The CDR3 reads CASNGRTSRTDTQYF. The CDR3 nucleotides read TGTGCCAGTAATGGCAGGACTAGCCGGACAGATACGCAGTATTTT.

In its sample, this clone was seen once. The chain combines TRBV28 with TRBJ1-2; D not resolved. Trimming left V 2 bases short and J 6 bases short, with 7 bases between. Germline-derived CDR1 and CDR2 are MDHEN and SYDVKM. This CDR3 spans 12 amino acids. Written as DNA, the CDR3 is TGTGCCAGCAGTTTACGGGGAAATGGCTACACCTTC. It encodes CASSLRGNGYTF.